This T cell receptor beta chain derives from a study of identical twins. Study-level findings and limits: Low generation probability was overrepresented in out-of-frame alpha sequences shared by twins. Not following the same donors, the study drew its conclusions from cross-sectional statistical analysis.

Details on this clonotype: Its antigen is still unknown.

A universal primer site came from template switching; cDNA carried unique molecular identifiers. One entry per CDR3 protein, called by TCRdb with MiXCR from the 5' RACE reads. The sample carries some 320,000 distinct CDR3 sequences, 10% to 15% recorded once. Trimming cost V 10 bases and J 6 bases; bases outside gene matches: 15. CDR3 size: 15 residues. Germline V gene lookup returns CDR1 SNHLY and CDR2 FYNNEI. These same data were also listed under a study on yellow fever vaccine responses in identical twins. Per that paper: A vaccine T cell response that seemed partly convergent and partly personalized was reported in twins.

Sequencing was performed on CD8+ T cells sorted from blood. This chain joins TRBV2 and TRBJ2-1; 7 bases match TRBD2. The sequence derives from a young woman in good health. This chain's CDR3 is CATHPPAGPLNEQFF. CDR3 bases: TGTGCCACCCATCCTCCAGCGGGGCCCCTCAATGAGCAGTTCTTC.